The 32 T cell receptor beta chains in this list originate from one sample, sequenced in a study of technical replicates of blood from a handful of donors. Some clones are missing from TCRdb's copy, which holds only in-frame ones; the method was immunoSEQ multiplex PCR. The repertoire holds 40,000 to 60,000 clones, with more than 85% as singletons. Sample: PBMCs. These receptors all come from a human donor in good health. Some clones in this sample may be carry-over from other donors' samples.

The V gene is TRBV5-1, the J gene TRBJ1-1; D is unclear. Trimming took off 5 bases at V and 4 bases at J, with 12 bases between the two ends. CDR1 SGHRS and CDR2 YFSETQ come from the germline V gene. The CDR3 consists of 13 residues. CDR3 amino acids: CASRFEPGTEAFF. CDR3 bases: TGCGCCAGCAGGTTTGAGCCGGGCACTGAAGCTTTCTTT.

The V call is TRBV2, the J call TRBJ2-1, with 8 bases lining up with TRBD1. V lost 5 bases, J lost 7 bases, and 7 bases stayed unmatched. CDR1 and CDR2 from the germline V gene are SNHLY and FYNNEI. This CDR3 has 14 amino acids. The CDR3 reads CASSNRGMWNEQFF. The CDR3 DNA reads TGTGCCAGCAGTAACAGGGGGATGTGGAATGAGCAGTTCTTC. The full variable domain, in which reference TRBV2 and TRBJ2-1 provide the parts outside the CDR3, is EPEVTQTPSHQVTQMGQEVILRCVPISNHLYFYWYRQILGQKVEFLVSFYNNEISEKSEIFDDQFSVERPDGSNFTLKIRSTKLEDSAMYFCASSNRGMWNEQFFGPGTRLTVL.

The rearrangement uses TRBV7-2 and TRBJ1-3; a weak D match, TRBD1 (5 bases). V was cut by 5 bases and J by 1 base, with 9 bases left in between. Germline CDR1 is SGHTA and CDR2 is FQGNSA. CDR3 length equals 14 residues. CDR3 region: CASSPQGSGNTIYF. The DNA for the CDR3 is TGTGCCAGCAGCCCGCAGGGTTCTGGAAACACCATATATTTT.

The V call is TRBV5-6, the J call TRBJ1-1; D uncertain. The V end lost 4 bases, the J end lost 5 bases, and 12 bases lay between the germline ends. Germline assignment: CDR1 SGHDT and CDR2 YYEEEE. This CDR3 contains 13 residues. The CDR3: CASSRLLRTEAFF. As DNA, the CDR3 is TGTGCCAGCAGCCGACTCCTAAGGACTGAAGCTTTCTTT.

The chain recombines TRBV5-8 with TRBJ1-5; possible D gene TRBD1, 5 bases. The CDR3 is made up of 12 amino acids. Germline CDR1 reads SGHTS; CDR2 reads YDEGEE. Trimming pared 9 bases from V and 5 bases from J, leaving 12 bases between. The chain's CDR3 is CATAGWYQPQHF. The CDR3 DNA follows: TGTGCCACCGCAGGGTGGTATCAGCCCCAGCATTTT.

The chain is built from TRBV7-9 and TRBJ2-7; the match to TRBD1 covers 12 bases. V lost 3 bases and J lost 2; bases outside the gene matches: 2. The CDR3 contains 15 residues. CDR1 is SEHNR, CDR2 FQNEAQ, per germline (reference sequence). The CDR3 nucleotides are TGTGCCAGCAGCTTGGGGGACAGGGGGCCCTACGAGCAGTACTTC. As protein: CASSLGDRGPYEQYF.

V usage is TRBV5-8 and J usage is TRBJ1-5, with TRBD1 matching 7 bases. The ends lost 2 bases at V and 3 bases at J; junction bases unmatched: 11. This CDR3 has 17 amino acids. The germline CDR1 and CDR2 sequences are SGHTS and YDEGEE. CDR3 sequence: CASSFWGIGQANQPQHF. CDR3 nucleotides: TGTGCCAGCAGCTTTTGGGGAATAGGACAGGCCAATCAGCCCCAGCATTTT.

This chain links TRBV7-9 with TRBJ1-2, with TRBD1 as a possible D gene (6 bases). V dropped 8 bases and J dropped 7 bases, with 17 bases sitting between them. This CDR3 contains 13 residues. Germline loops: CDR1 SEHNR, CDR2 FQNEAQ (reference sequence). Written as DNA, the CDR3 is TGTGCCAGCCACCCCGATGGACAGACTGGCTACACCTTC. This encodes CASHPDGQTGYTF.

V and J are TRBV9 and TRBJ2-7, with TRBD1 identical over 10 bases. V trimming: 3 bases; J trimming: 5 bases; junction bases outside the gene matches: 8. CDR1 and CDR2 (germline): SGDLS, YYNGEE. This CDR3 contains 15 residues. The CDR3 bases are TGTGCCAGCAGCGCCCAAGGGACAGGGGCCGACGAGCAGTACTTC. Protein sequence: CASSAQGTGADEQYF. The whole variable domain, remainder taken from reference TRBV9 and TRBJ2-7, is DSGVTQTPKHLITATGQRVTLRCSPRSGDLSVYWYQQSLDQGLQFLIQYYNGEERAKGNILERFSAQQFPDLHSELNLSSLELGDSALYFCASSAQGTGADEQYFGPGTRLTVT.

The rearrangement links TRBV6-6 to TRBJ2-4; D uncertain. Per the germline V gene, CDR1 is MNHNY and CDR2 is SVGAGI (reference sequence). V lost 2 bases and J lost 2, with 13 bases in between. The CDR3 sequence is 16 residues long. The CDR3 reads CASSYDGEAPKNIQYF. CDR3 nucleotides: TGTGCCAGCAGTTACGACGGAGAGGCCCCCAAAAACATTCAGTACTTC.

The V and J genes are TRBV2 and TRBJ2-7; a weak D match, TRBD2 (5 bases). In germline, CDR1 is SNHLY, CDR2 FYNNEI. V lost 9 bases, J lost 1 base, and 10 bases lay in between. This CDR3 is 12 amino acids long. The CDR3 is CASAPGSYEQYF. Here the CDR3 DNA reads TGTGCCAGTGCCCCGGGGTCCTACGAGCAGTACTTC. Full variable domain (remainder filled in from reference TRBV2 and TRBJ2-7): EPEVTQTPSHQVTQMGQEVILRCVPISNHLYFYWYRQILGQKVEFLVSFYNNEISEKSEIFDDQFSVERPDGSNFTLKIRSTKLEDSAMYFCASAPGSYEQYFGPGTRLTVT.

The J gene is TRBJ2-2, the V gene TRBV7-9, with 9 bases lining up with TRBD2. Trimming removed 5 bases from V and 8 bases from J; junction bases left unmatched: 6. The CDR3 sequence is 14 residues long. Germline-derived CDR1 and CDR2 are SEHNR and FQNEAQ (reference sequence). CDR3 bases: TGTGCCAGCAGCCCCGGACTAGCGTCGGGGGAGCTGTTTTTT. This sequence encodes CASSPGLASGELFF.

This clone showed up just once. J is TRBJ2-3 and V is TRBV2, with 9 positions matching TRBD1. The CDR3 covers 14 residues. Germline V CDR1 and CDR2: SNHLY, FYNNEI. The J segment lost 5 bases and the V segment lost 5 bases, leaving 5 bases of the junction unmatched. The CDR3 here is CASSQQGAGDTQYF. For the CDR3, the DNA is TGTGCCAGCAGTCAACAGGGGGCTGGAGATACGCAGTATTTT. Full variable domain (remainder filled in from reference TRBV2 and TRBJ2-3): EPEVTQTPSHQVTQMGQEVILRCVPISNHLYFYWYRQILGQKVEFLVSFYNNEISEKSEIFDDQFSVERPDGSNFTLKIRSTKLEDSAMYFCASSQQGAGDTQYFGPGTRLTVL.

The chain carries TRBV18 and TRBJ1-4, with D uncertain. The CDR3 is 16 residues long. Trimming pared 2 bases from V and 7 bases from J, leaving 17 bases between. The germline V gene has CDR1 KGHSH and CDR2 LQKENI. In nucleotides, the CDR3 is TGTGCCAGCTCACCATCTCTTTCTCGGGTCGGTGAAAAACTGTTTTTT. Amino acid sequence: CASSPSLSRVGEKLFF.

The V gene is TRBV5-1, the J gene TRBJ1-3; no reliable D call. Trimming took 2 bases from V and 3 from J, leaving 12 bases between them. Germline assignment: CDR1 SGHRS and CDR2 YFSETQ. The CDR3 is made up of 15 amino acids. In DNA form, the CDR3 reads TGCGCCAGCAGCTTCGAGGGATCGGGTGGAAACACCATATATTTT. Its translation is CASSFEGSGGNTIYF.

The chain has TRBV11-3 and TRBJ2-1, with TRBD2 identical over 11 bases. This CDR3 is built from 13 residues. Germline V gene sequence: CDR1 SGHNT, CDR2 YENEEA. J was trimmed by 14 bases and V by 5 bases; bases with no gene match: 8. Written as DNA, the CDR3 is TGTGCCAGCAGCCCCTTAGCGGGAGGGCCTGAGTTCTTC. Encoded protein: CASSPLAGGPEFF.

This sequence joins TRBV2 and TRBJ2-3; D remains unclear. Trimming stripped 8 bases from V and 1 base from J, with 16 bases between. CDR3 length: 15 amino acids. Germline CDR1 reads SNHLY; CDR2 reads FYNNEI. The CDR3 DNA follows: TGTGCCAGCGAACCTGTCGGGTCGCGCACAGATACGCAGTATTTT. Translation gives CASEPVGSRTDTQYF. Filled out from reference TRBV2 and TRBJ2-3, the complete variable domain reads EPEVTQTPSHQVTQMGQEVILRCVPISNHLYFYWYRQILGQKVEFLVSFYNNEISEKSEIFDDQFSVERPDGSNFTLKIRSTKLEDSAMYFCASEPVGSRTDTQYFGPGTRLTVL.

This chain uses TRBV21-1 with TRBJ2-4; the table's D gene call, TRBD2, was not cross checked with the DNA. TRBV21-1 is labeled a pseudogene. The CDR3 has 14 residues. CDR3 sequence reads: CASSPKLAKNIQYF. In nucleotides, the CDR3 is TGTGCCAGCAGCCCTAAGCTAGCCAAAAACATTCAGTACTTC.

This clone is a singleton in its sample. The rearrangement joins TRBV25-1 to TRBJ1-2; 7 nucleotides agree with TRBD1. Germline-derived CDR1 and CDR2 are MGHDK and SYGVNS. V lost 5 bases and J lost 1; bases outside the gene matches: 4. This CDR3 contains 14 residues. The CDR3 sequence: CASSRDSFNYGYTF. Written as DNA, the CDR3 is TGTGCCAGCAGTCGGGACAGCTTTAACTATGGCTACACCTTC.

The chain recombines TRBV4-1 with TRBJ1-4, with D unclear. V was pared by 1 base and J by 7 bases, with 7 bases between. The CDR3 totals 13 residues. Germline V gene sequence: CDR1 MGHRA, CDR2 YSYEKL. CDR3 protein: CASSQVPVEKLFF. The CDR3, as DNA: TGCGCCAGCAGCCAAGTACCAGTTGAAAAACTGTTTTTT.

The rearrangement joins TRBV10-3 to TRBJ2-7; 11 bases agree with TRBD2. This CDR3 spans 16 amino acids. Germline values: CDR1 ENHRY, CDR2 SYGVKD. V lost 10 bases to trimming and J lost 0 bases; unmatched junction nucleotides: 11. This CDR3 is CATLGLAGYSSYEQYF. The CDR3 DNA reads TGTGCCACCCTAGGACTAGCGGGTTATAGCTCCTACGAGCAGTACTTC.

The chain carries TRBV6-1 and TRBJ1-6, with D possibly matching TRBD1 (5 bases). V was shortened by 3 bases and J by 9 bases, with 24 bases between the two germline ends. Germline V gives CDR1 MNHNS, CDR2 SASEGT. The CDR3 runs 18 residues. The CDR3 spells CASSELRQPWVRISPLHF. DNA of the CDR3: TGTGCCAGCAGTGAGCTACGACAGCCATGGGTCCGGATTTCACCCCTCCACTTT.

This chain connects TRBV25-1 to TRBJ1-3; possible D gene TRBD1, 5 bases. V was trimmed by 4 bases and J by 8 bases, leaving 12 bases between them. CDR1 and CDR2 (germline): MGHDK, SYGVNS. The CDR3 totals 13 residues. CDR3 amino acids: CASSAQGEDTIYF. The CDR3 bases are TGTGCCAGCAGTGCTCAGGGCGAGGACACCATATATTTT. Full variable domain (rest looked up from reference TRBV25-1 and TRBJ1-3): EADIYQTPRYLVIGTGKKITLECSQTMGHDKMYWYQQDPGMELHLIHYSYGVNSTEKGDLSSESTVSRIRTEHFPLTLESARPSHTSQYLCASSAQGEDTIYFGEGSWLTVV.

This clone came up once. The chain links TRBV6-1 to TRBJ1-1, with 8 bases aligning to TRBD1. The CDR3 is 14 residues long. The trim removed 7 bases at V and 3 bases at J, leaving 7 bases unmatched. Germline V gene sequence: CDR1 MNHNS, CDR2 SASEGT. CDR3 in amino acids: CASILDRADTEAFF. Written as DNA, the CDR3 is TGTGCCAGCATCTTGGACAGGGCAGACACTGAAGCTTTCTTT.

This clone has more than one count but fewer than ten. The chain employs TRBV13 and TRBJ1-6; D might be TRBD1 (5 bases). The germline V gene encodes CDR1 PRHDT and CDR2 FYEKMQ (reference sequence). Deletions cut 5 bases from V and 8 bases from J, with 16 bases between. This CDR3 has 15 amino acids. Written as DNA, the CDR3 is TGTGCCAGCAGCCGCACCGGGGGAGGATATTCACCCCTCCACTTT. Its translation is CASSRTGGGYSPLHF.

This chain connects TRBV6-5 to TRBJ2-3; D ambiguous. Trimming shortened V by 5 bases and J by 7 bases, and 13 bases separated the two germline ends. The germline V gene has CDR1 MNHEY and CDR2 SVGAGI. This CDR3 has 13 amino acids. The CDR3 DNA is TGTGCCAGCAGTCCCAGTATAACACATACGCAGTATTTT. Its protein product is CASSPSITHTQYF.

The chain recombines TRBV30 with TRBJ2-5; 13 nucleotides agree with TRBD2. Germline trimming cut 3 bases from V and 4 bases from J; bases unmatched to any gene: 8. The germline gives CDR1 GTSNPN, CDR2 SVGIG (reference sequence). The CDR3 contains 16 residues. CDR3 DNA: TGTGCCTGGAGGGGCGGGACTAGCGGGAAAGGAGAGACCCAGTACTTC. Translation: CAWRGGTSGKGETQYF.

This clone was picked up one time. This chain uses TRBV11-2 with TRBJ1-5; D is unresolved. CDR3 length: 15 amino acids. From germline, CDR1 is SGHAT and CDR2 FQNNGV. The V end was cut by 4 bases, the J end by 1 base, with 11 bases between. The CDR3 is CASSSGFSSNQPQHF. The CDR3 DNA follows: TGTGCCAGCAGCTCGGGGTTTTCAAGCAATCAGCCCCAGCATTTT.

V and J are TRBV2 and TRBJ2-3; 11 bases are shared with TRBD2. The length of the CDR3 is 14 residues. V lost 8 bases, J lost 4 bases, and 5 bases stayed unmatched. CDR1 SNHLY and CDR2 FYNNEI come from the germline V gene. Here the CDR3 reads CASLAGGPSDTQYF. The CDR3 DNA reads TGTGCCAGCTTAGCGGGAGGGCCCTCAGATACGCAGTATTTT. The complete variable domain, with remaining parts taken from reference TRBV2 and TRBJ2-3, reads EPEVTQTPSHQVTQMGQEVILRCVPISNHLYFYWYRQILGQKVEFLVSFYNNEISEKSEIFDDQFSVERPDGSNFTLKIRSTKLEDSAMYFCASLAGGPSDTQYFGPGTRLTVL.

The genes are TRBV4-1 and TRBJ2-1, with 8 bases lining up with TRBD1. The trim removed 4 bases at V and 9 bases at J, leaving 14 bases unmatched. The CDR3 contains 16 residues. Looked up from germline, CDR1 is MGHRA and CDR2 is YSYEKL. The CDR3 sequence is CASSLRPRQGQAEQFF. Here the CDR3 DNA reads TGCGCCAGCAGCCTACGACCACGACAGGGGCAGGCTGAGCAGTTCTTC.

J is TRBJ2-7 and V is TRBV5-1, with TRBD2 as a possible D gene (6 bases). Germline V gene sequence: CDR1 SGHRS, CDR2 YFSETQ. This CDR3 is 14 amino acids long. V dropped 5 bases and J dropped 0 bases, with 12 bases sitting between them. In nucleotides, the CDR3 is TGCGCCAGCAGTACGGGACTCTCCTCCTACGAGCAGTACTTC. It yields the protein CASSTGLSSYEQYF.

V gene TRBV5-1 combines with J gene TRBJ2-3; 7 bases line up with TRBD1. The CDR3 extends over 15 amino acids. In germline, CDR1 is SGHRS, CDR2 YFSETQ. The V and J ends lost 4 bases and 1 base, in that order; junction bases with no gene match: 6. CDR3 loop: CASSLQGSGTDTQYF. In DNA, the CDR3 is TGCGCCAGCAGCCTACAGGGGTCGGGCACAGATACGCAGTATTTT.